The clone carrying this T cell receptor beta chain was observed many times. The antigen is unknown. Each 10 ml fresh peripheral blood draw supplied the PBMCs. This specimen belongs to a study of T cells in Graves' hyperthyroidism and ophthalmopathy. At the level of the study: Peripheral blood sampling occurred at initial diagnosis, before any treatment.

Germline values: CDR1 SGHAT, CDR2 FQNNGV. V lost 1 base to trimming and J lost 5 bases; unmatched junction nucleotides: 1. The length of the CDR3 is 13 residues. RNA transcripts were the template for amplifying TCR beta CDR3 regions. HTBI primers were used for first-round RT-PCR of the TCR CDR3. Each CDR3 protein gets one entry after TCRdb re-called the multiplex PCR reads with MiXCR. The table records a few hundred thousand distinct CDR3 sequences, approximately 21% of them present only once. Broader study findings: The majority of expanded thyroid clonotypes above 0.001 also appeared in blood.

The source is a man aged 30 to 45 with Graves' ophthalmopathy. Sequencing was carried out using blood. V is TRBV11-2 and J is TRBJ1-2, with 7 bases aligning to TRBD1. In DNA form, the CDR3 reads TGTGCCAGCAGCTTAGTGACAGGGTATGGCTACACCTTC. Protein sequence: CASSLVTGYGYTF.